Listed below are T cell receptor beta chains from one sample, sequenced in a study of T cells in Graves' hyperthyroidism and ophthalmopathy. From the multiplex PCR reads, TCRdb called clonotypes with MiXCR, one entry per CDR3 protein. The table records about 400,000 distinct CDR3 sequences, approximately 15% of them present only once. Material for sequencing was blood. These receptors were taken from a woman between 18 and 29 years old with Graves' hyperthyroidism. The CDR3 runs from the conserved cysteine through the conserved F or W. D genes are given only for firm matches. Not every row has a clone size; where given, it reads once, few, many or a size class.

clone size,D gene,V gene,J gene,CDR3 protein,CDR3 DNA
few,-,TRBV5-1,TRBJ2-2,CASSLSTGVNTGELFF,TGCGCCAGCAGCTTGAGTACGGGAGTCAACACCGGGGAGCTGTTTTTT
few,TRBD2,TRBV10-3,TRBJ2-7,CAISLPPGLAGQKQYF,TGTGCCATCAGCCTCCCCCCGGGACTAGCGGGACAGAAGCAGTACTTC
many,TRBD2,TRBV7-8,TRBJ2-5,CASSWTSDQETQYF,TGTGCCAGCAGCTGGACTAGCGATCAAGAGACCCAGTACTTC
many,-,TRBV24-1,TRBJ2-1,CATSDPLRGYNEQFF,TGTGCCACCAGTGATCCTCTTCGGGGCTACAATGAGCAGTTCTTC
-,TRBD1,TRBV20-1,TRBJ2-3,CSAWTGGTDTQYF,TGCAGTGCCTGGACAGGGGGCACAGATACGCAGTATTTT
few,-,TRBV20-1,TRBJ2-1,CSSQEGNEQFF,TGCAGTTCCCAGGAAGGCAATGAGCAGTTCTTC
-,-,TRBV20-1,TRBJ1-5,CSARLGNSNQPQHF,TGCAGTGCTAGACTGGGAAATAGCAATCAGCCCCAGCATTTT
many,TRBD1,TRBV5-1,TRBJ2-7,CASSWRGQAEQYF,TGCGCCAGCAGCTGGAGGGGACAGGCCGAGCAGTACTTC
many,TRBD2,TRBV7-6,TRBJ2-7,CASSADSGRADEQYF,TGTGCCAGCAGCGCAGATAGCGGGAGAGCGGACGAGCAGTACTTC
many,TRBD1,TRBV7-9,TRBJ1-1,CASSLADRVAEAFF,TGTGCCAGCAGCTTAGCGGACAGGGTGGCGGAAGCTTTCTTT
many,-,TRBV19,TRBJ1-5,CASSVEVQEYSNQPQHF,TGTGCCAGTAGTGTTGAGGTACAGGAGTATAGCAATCAGCCCCAGCATTTT